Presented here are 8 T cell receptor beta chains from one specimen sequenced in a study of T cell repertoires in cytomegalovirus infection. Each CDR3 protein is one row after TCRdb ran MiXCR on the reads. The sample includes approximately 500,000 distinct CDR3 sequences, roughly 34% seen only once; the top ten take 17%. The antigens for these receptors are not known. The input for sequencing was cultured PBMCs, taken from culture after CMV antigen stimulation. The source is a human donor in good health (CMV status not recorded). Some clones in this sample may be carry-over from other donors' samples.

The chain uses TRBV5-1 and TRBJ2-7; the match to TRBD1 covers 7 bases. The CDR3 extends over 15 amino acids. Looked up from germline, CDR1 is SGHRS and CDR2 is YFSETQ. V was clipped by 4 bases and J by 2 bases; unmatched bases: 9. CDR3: CASSIGGQGTYEQYF. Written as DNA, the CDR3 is TGCGCCAGCAGCATAGGGGGCCAGGGAACCTACGAGCAGTACTTC.

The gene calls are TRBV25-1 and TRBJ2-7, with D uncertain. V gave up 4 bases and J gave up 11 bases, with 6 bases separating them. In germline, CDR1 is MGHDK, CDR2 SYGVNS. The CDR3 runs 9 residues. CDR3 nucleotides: TGTGCCAGCAGTGGATGGGAGTACTTC. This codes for CASSGWEYF.

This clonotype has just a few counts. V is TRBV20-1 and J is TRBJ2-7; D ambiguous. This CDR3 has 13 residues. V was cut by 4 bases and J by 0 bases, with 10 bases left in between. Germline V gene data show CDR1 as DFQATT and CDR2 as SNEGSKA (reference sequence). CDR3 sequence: CSAKGSSSYEQYF. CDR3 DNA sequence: TGCAGTGCTAAGGGATCGAGCTCCTACGAGCAGTACTTC.

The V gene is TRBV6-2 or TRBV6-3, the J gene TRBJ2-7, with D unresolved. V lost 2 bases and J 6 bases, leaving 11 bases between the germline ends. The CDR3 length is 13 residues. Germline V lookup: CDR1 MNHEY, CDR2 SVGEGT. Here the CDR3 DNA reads TGTGCCAGCAGTTACGACACCCGAAGCGAGCAGTACTTC. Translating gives CASSYDTRSEQYF.

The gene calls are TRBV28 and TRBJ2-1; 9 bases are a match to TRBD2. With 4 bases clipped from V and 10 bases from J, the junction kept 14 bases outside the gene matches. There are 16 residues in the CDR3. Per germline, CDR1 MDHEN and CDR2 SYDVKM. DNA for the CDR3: TGTGCCAGCAGTTCCTCATCCGGGCTAGCGGGGCAAGAGCAGTTCTTC. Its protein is CASSSSSGLAGQEQFF.

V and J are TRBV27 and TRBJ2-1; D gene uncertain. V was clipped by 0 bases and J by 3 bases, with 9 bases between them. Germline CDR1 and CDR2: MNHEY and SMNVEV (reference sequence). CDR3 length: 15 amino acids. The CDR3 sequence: CASSLSSADYNEQFF. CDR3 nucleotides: TGTGCCAGCAGTTTATCAAGCGCGGACTACAATGAGCAGTTCTTC.

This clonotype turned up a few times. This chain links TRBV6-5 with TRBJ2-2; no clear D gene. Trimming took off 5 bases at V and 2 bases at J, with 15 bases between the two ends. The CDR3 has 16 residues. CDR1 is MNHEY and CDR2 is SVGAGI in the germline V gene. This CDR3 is CASSPPVDRNTGELFF. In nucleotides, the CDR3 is TGTGCCAGCAGTCCCCCAGTCGACCGAAACACCGGGGAGCTGTTTTTT.

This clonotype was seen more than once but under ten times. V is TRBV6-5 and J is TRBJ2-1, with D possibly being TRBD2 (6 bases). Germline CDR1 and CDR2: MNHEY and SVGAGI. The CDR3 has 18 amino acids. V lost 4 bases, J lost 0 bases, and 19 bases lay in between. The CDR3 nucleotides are TGTGCCAGCAGTTCGCCAGCGGGCTCAATAAGCTCCTACAATGAGCAGTTCTTC. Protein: CASSSPAGSISSYNEQFF.